The 25 T cell receptor beta chains below all came from one sample that was sequenced in a study of T cell responses to AZD1222 COVID-19 vaccine. Assay: immunoSEQ multiplex PCR; the TCRdb copy retains only in-frame clones and omits some. This sample has nearly 35,000 clones; approximately 80% occur once, and the top ten carry around 4.5%. The sequencing here drew on peripheral blood, taken 28 days after the second AZD1222 dose. The receptors derive from an adult who received the AZD1222 COVID-19 vaccine.

The chain joins TRBV5-1 to TRBJ1-3; D is unclear. Per germline, CDR1 SGHRS and CDR2 YFSETQ. The CDR3 has 16 residues. V gave up 3 bases and J gave up 0 bases, with 13 bases separating them. The CDR3 DNA is TGCGCCAGCAGCTACAGAGGAGGGCCCTCTGGAAACACCATATATTTT. Translation: CASSYRGGPSGNTIYF.

The genes are TRBV6-5 and TRBJ2-4, with 11 positions matching TRBD1. Germline lookup yields CDR1 MNHEY and CDR2 SVGAGI. Trimming cost V 6 bases and J 14 bases; bases outside gene matches: 3. The CDR3 consists of 11 residues. This chain's CDR3 is CASSQGQGEYF. The CDR3 DNA sequence: TGTGCCAGCAGCCAGGGACAGGGGGAGTACTTC.

The rearrangement uses TRBV19 and TRBJ2-1; D tentatively reads TRBD1 or TRBD2 (5 bases each). Germline V lookup: CDR1 LNHDA, CDR2 SQIVND (reference sequence). The CDR3 has 12 residues. Between the trimmed V and J ends, which lost 9 bases and 4 bases, there was a span of 10 bases. CDR3 sequence (DNA): TGTGCCAGCGCCGGGACGTACAATGAGCAGTTCTTC. The encoded protein is CASAGTYNEQFF.

This clone showed up just once. The chain recombines TRBV19 with TRBJ1-2, with D perhaps matching TRBD1 (6 bases). CDR1 and CDR2 from the germline V gene are LNHDA and SQIVND (reference sequence). The V end lost 1 base, the J end lost 7 bases, and 13 bases lay between the germline ends. CDR3 length: 14 amino acids. The CDR3 DNA follows: TGTGCCAGTAGTATAGGGGGGACAAGGATTGGCTACACCTTC. Its translation is CASSIGGTRIGYTF. The variable domain in full, with the rest retrieved from reference TRBV19 and TRBJ1-2, is DGGITQSPKYLFRKEGQNVTLSCEQNLNHDAMYWYRQDPGQGLRLIYYSQIVNDFQKGDIAEGYSVSREKKESFPLTVTSAQKNPTAFYLCASSIGGTRIGYTFGSGTRLTVV.

The chain carries TRBV11-1 and TRBJ2-3; unclear D gene. Germline lookup yields CDR1 SGHAT and CDR2 FQDESV (reference sequence). V lost 1 base to trimming and J lost 6 bases, with 8 bases between them. The CDR3 length is 13 residues. CDR3 coding DNA: TGTGCCAGCAGCTTAGGTACACGGGATACGCAGTATTTT. Translating it yields CASSLGTRDTQYF.

This clone has a single count. This rearrangement joins TRBV24-1 to TRBJ1-1; possibly TRBD1 for D (5 bases). The V end was cut by 3 bases, the J end by 10 bases, with 17 bases between. This CDR3 comprises 14 residues. CDR1 and CDR2 (germline): KGHDR, SFDVKD. The CDR3 protein is CATSDPSSRVGAFF. For the CDR3, the DNA is TGTGCCACCAGTGATCCAAGCAGCAGGGTTGGAGCTTTCTTT.

The chain couples TRBV7-8 to TRBJ1-6; D might be TRBD1 (6 bases). Per the germline V gene, CDR1 is SGHVS and CDR2 is FQNEAQ. CDR3 length equals 15 residues. V lost 6 bases, J lost 7 bases, and 16 bases lay in between. The CDR3 region is CASSSPTGINSPLHF. Here the CDR3 DNA reads TGTGCCAGCAGTTCCCCTACAGGGATCAATTCACCCCTCCACTTT.

The chain combines TRBV9 with TRBJ1-3; D is perhaps TRBD1 (5 bases). Per the germline V gene, CDR1 is SGDLS and CDR2 is YYNGEE. The CDR3 is 15 amino acids. Trimming pared 2 bases from V and 8 bases from J, leaving 17 bases between. The CDR3 region is CASSVGQVGLDTIYF. The CDR3 DNA is TGTGCCAGCAGCGTGGGGCAGGTGGGGCTAGACACCATATATTTT. Variable domain in full (rest from reference TRBV9 and TRBJ1-3): DSGVTQTPKHLITATGQRVTLRCSPRSGDLSVYWYQQSLDQGLQFLIQYYNGEERAKGNILERFSAQQFPDLHSELNLSSLELGDSALYFCASSVGQVGLDTIYFGEGSWLTVV.

The chain uses TRBV29-1 and TRBJ1-1; weak D call: TRBD1 (5 bases). Germline V gives CDR1 SQVTM, CDR2 ANQGSEA. The V end lost 7 bases, the J end lost 9 bases, and 15 bases lay between the germline ends. The CDR3 spans 11 residues. The CDR3 reads CSGSIGQQAFF. CDR3 DNA sequence: TGCAGCGGGTCTATAGGACAACAAGCTTTCTTT.

This clone appeared a few times. The V and J genes are TRBV15 and TRBJ2-5; D remains ambiguous. Germline V gene data show CDR1 as LNHNV and CDR2 as YYDKDF (reference sequence). The CDR3 has 13 residues. The V end lost 5 bases, the J end lost 1 base, and 8 bases lay between the germline ends. The CDR3 nucleotides read TGTGCCACCAGCGTCCGTGGCCAAGAGACCCAGTACTTC. It yields the protein CATSVRGQETQYF.

This chain links TRBV4-1 with TRBJ1-6; TRBD1 might be the D (6 bases). With 4 bases removed from V and 7 bases from J, the gap between germline ends came to 14 bases. Germline CDR1 reads MGHRA; CDR2 reads YSYEKL. The CDR3 extends over 15 amino acids. The CDR3 DNA follows: TGCGCCAGCAGCCTTACAGGGTCCCCAAATTCACCCCTCCACTTT. As protein: CASSLTGSPNSPLHF.

The chain employs TRBV6-1 and TRBJ2-3; tentatively, D is TRBD1 (5 bases). V lost 2 bases and J 5 bases, leaving 14 bases between the germline ends. This CDR3 region has 15 residues. Germline CDR1 and CDR2: MNHNS and SASEGT. The CDR3: CASSESRGFGDTQYF. The CDR3 bases are TGTGCCAGCAGTGAATCTAGGGGCTTTGGAGATACGCAGTATTTT.

The rearrangement links TRBV12-3 or TRBV12-4 to TRBJ1-3; no reliable D call. CDR3 length equals 11 residues. Trimming took 6 bases from V and 7 from J, leaving 7 bases between them. The chain's CDR3 is CASSQLNTIYF. DNA of the CDR3: TGTGCCAGCAGCCAGCTTAACACCATATATTTT.

This chain links TRBV7-2 with TRBJ2-3, with D perhaps TRBD1 (6 bases). With 6 bases removed from V and 0 bases from J, the gap between germline ends came to 13 bases. The CDR3 extends over 15 amino acids. Germline V CDR1 and CDR2: SGHTA, FQGNSA. The CDR3 reads CASSLRGGSTDTQYF. For the CDR3, the DNA is TGTGCCAGCAGTCTTAGAGGGGGAAGCACAGATACGCAGTATTTT.

The rearrangement links TRBV14 to TRBJ1-1, with 8 bases aligning to TRBD1. CDR1 SGHDN and CDR2 FVKESK come from the germline V gene. V shed 5 bases, J shed 5 bases, and the junction held 13 bases outside the gene matches. The CDR3 totals 16 residues. CDR3 in amino acids: CASSYDRGGVKTEAFF. Written as DNA, the CDR3 is TGTGCCAGCAGCTACGACAGGGGTGGGGTAAAAACTGAAGCTTTCTTT.

The chain combines TRBV10-3 with TRBJ1-4; D is ambiguous. CDR1 ENHRY and CDR2 SYGVKD come from the germline V gene. The CDR3 covers 15 residues. The V and J ends lost 3 bases and 0 bases respectively, with 8 bases between them. The CDR3 region is CAISDPGATNEKLFF. The CDR3 DNA is TGTGCCATCAGTGACCCAGGAGCAACTAATGAAAAACTGTTTTTT.

The V and J genes are TRBV19 and TRBJ1-1; D perhaps matches TRBD1 (5 bases). This CDR3 contains 15 residues. Germline loops: CDR1 LNHDA, CDR2 SQIVND (reference sequence). V was cut by 5 bases and J by 1 base, with 14 bases left in between. This chain's CDR3 is CASSPGRGRNTEAFF. The CDR3 coding sequence is TGTGCCAGTAGTCCCGGGCGGGGGAGGAACACTGAAGCTTTCTTT.

The CDR3 here is CASSSGQRGGYTF. In nucleotides, the CDR3 is TGTGCCAGCAGCTCGGGACAACGTGGAGGCTACACCTTC. The gene calls are TRBV7-2 and TRBJ1-2; tentatively, D is TRBD1 (6 bases). V was trimmed by 4 bases and J by 8 bases, leaving 14 bases between them. Per germline, CDR1 SGHTA and CDR2 FQGNSA. The CDR3 length is 13 residues. The whole variable domain, remainder taken from reference TRBV7-2 and TRBJ1-2, is GAGVSQSPSNKVTEKGKDVELRCDPISGHTALYWYRQSLGQGLEFLIYFQGNSAPDKSGLPSDRFSAERTGGSVSTLTIQRTQQEDSAVYLCASSSGQRGGYTFGSGTRLTVV.

This clone has only a few counts. The gene calls are TRBV5-6 and TRBJ1-2; possible D gene TRBD1, 5 bases. V shed 4 bases and J shed 3 bases, with 16 bases lying between them. Germline CDR1 reads SGHDT; CDR2 reads YYEEEE. CDR3 size: 15 residues. This CDR3 reads CASSEMARGDYGYTF. The CDR3 coding sequence is TGTGCCAGCAGCGAGATGGCCCGGGGGGACTATGGCTACACCTTC.

CDR3 nucleotide sequence: TGTGCCAGCAGCTTCGGACTAGCGGGGGGGCTGGGCAATGAGCAGTTCTTC. This translates into CASSFGLAGGLGNEQFF. The chain has TRBV7-2 and TRBJ2-1; the match to TRBD2 covers 15 bases. CDR1 is SGHTA and CDR2 is FQGNSA in the germline V gene. This CDR3 spans 17 amino acids. V was clipped by 3 bases and J by 6 bases; unmatched bases: 6.

This chain joins TRBV7-2 and TRBJ1-3, with 7 bases identical to TRBD1. The CDR3 is made up of 16 amino acids. V shed 1 base, J shed 2 bases, and the junction held 5 bases outside the gene matches. Germline CDR1 is SGHTA and CDR2 is FQGNSA. CDR3 in DNA: TGTGCCAGCAGCTTAGTGGGCCAGGGGGCTGGAAACACCATATATTTT. Protein sequence: CASSLVGQGAGNTIYF.

This clone was seen a single time. The rearrangement uses TRBV7-6 and TRBJ2-5, with D hard to call. The CDR3 runs 13 residues. Looked up from germline, CDR1 is SGHVS and CDR2 is FNYEAQ. Trimming left V 5 bases short and J 7 bases short, with 14 bases between. This chain's CDR3 is CASSPVGEVTQYF. For the CDR3, the DNA is TGTGCCAGCAGCCCCGTCGGAGAGGTGACCCAGTACTTC.

The genes are TRBV6-2 or TRBV6-3 and TRBJ2-7; TRBD2 matches 11 bases. The CDR3 runs 14 residues. CDR1 MNHEY and CDR2 SVGEGT come from the germline V gene. J gave up 3 bases and V 5 bases, and 3 bases lay outside the gene matches. The CDR3 is CASSTTSGSYEQYV. The CDR3 coding sequence is TGTGCCAGCAGTACCACTAGCGGGAGCTACGAGCAGTACGTC.

This clone has only one observation. The chain employs TRBV14 and TRBJ1-1; D might be TRBD1 (5 bases). Looked up from germline, CDR1 is SGHDN and CDR2 is FVKESK. This CDR3 contains 14 residues. V dropped 2 bases and J dropped 4 bases, with 11 bases sitting between them. The CDR3 loop is CASSQQGGSTEAFF. DNA for the CDR3: TGTGCCAGCAGCCAACAGGGCGGGAGCACTGAAGCTTTCTTT.

The chain carries TRBV7-9 and TRBJ2-1; D is unclear. The CDR3 loop spans 15 amino acids. Germline V gene lookup returns CDR1 SEHNR and CDR2 FQNEAQ (reference sequence). V was trimmed by 7 bases and J by 1 base, leaving 14 bases between them. CDR3 amino acids: CASILDGGSYNEQFF. The DNA for the CDR3 is TGTGCCAGCATCCTCGACGGTGGTTCCTACAATGAGCAGTTCTTC.